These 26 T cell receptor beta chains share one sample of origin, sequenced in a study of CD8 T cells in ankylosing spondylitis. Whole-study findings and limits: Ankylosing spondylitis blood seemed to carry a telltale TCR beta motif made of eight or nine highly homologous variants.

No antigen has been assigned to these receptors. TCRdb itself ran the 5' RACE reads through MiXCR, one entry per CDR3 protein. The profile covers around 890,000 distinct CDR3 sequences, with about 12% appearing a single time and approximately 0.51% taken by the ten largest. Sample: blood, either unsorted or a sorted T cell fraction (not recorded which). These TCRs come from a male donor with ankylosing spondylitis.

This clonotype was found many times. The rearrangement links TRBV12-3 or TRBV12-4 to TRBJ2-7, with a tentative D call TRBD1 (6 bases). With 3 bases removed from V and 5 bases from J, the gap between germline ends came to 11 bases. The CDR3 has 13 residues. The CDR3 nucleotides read TGTGCCAGCAGTTTCTACAGGGTCCACGAGCAGTACTTC. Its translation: CASSFYRVHEQYF.

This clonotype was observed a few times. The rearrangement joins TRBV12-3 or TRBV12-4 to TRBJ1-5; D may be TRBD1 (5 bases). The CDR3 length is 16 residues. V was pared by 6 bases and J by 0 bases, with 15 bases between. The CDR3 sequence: CASRLGGTYSNQPQHF. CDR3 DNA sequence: TGTGCCAGCAGGCTGGGGGGGACTTATAGCAATCAGCCCCAGCATTTT.

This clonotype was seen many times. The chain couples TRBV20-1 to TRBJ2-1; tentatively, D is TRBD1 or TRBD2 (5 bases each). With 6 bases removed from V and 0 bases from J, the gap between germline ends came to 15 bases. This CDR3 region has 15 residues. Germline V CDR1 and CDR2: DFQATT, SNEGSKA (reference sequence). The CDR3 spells CSAGSREFSYNEQFF. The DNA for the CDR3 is TGCAGTGCCGGAAGCAGGGAGTTCTCCTACAATGAGCAGTTCTTC.

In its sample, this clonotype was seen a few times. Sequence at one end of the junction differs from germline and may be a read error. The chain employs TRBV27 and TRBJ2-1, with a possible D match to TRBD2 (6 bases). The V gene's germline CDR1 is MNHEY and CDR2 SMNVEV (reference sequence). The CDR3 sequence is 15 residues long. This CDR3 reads CASSLSWGSQGGRVF. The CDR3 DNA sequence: TGTGCCAGCAGTTTATCCTGGGGATCTCAGGGAGGACGGGTCTTC.

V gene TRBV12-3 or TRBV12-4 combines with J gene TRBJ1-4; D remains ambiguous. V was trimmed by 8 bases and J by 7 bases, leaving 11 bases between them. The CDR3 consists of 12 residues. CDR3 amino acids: CASSTGVEKLFF. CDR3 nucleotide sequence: TGTGCCAGCTCCACCGGGGTTGAAAAACTGTTTTTT.

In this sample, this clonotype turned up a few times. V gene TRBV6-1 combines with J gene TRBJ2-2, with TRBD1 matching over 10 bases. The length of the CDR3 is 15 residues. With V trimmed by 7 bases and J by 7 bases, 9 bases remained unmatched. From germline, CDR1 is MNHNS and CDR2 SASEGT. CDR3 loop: CASNLRTGGNGELFF. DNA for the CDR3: TGTGCCAGCAACCTTAGGACAGGGGGGAACGGGGAGCTGTTTTTT.

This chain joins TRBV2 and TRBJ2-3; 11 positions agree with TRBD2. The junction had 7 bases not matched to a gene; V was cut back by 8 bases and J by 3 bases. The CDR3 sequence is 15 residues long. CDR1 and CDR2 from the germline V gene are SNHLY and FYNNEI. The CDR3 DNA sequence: TGTGCCAGCGATGGGACTAGCGGTCAAACAGATACGCAGTATTTT. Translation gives CASDGTSGQTDTQYF.

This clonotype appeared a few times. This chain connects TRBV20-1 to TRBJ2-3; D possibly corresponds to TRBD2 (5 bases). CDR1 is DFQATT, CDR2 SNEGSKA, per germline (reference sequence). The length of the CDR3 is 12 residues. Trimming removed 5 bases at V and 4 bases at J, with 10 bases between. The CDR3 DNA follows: TGCAGTGCTCCGGCGGACTCAGATACGCAGTATTTT. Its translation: CSAPADSDTQYF.

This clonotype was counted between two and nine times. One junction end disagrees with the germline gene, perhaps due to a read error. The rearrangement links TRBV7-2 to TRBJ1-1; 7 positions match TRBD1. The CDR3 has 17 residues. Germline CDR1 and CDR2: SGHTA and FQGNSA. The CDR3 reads CASNLAQGVGAGTEAFF. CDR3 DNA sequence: TGTGCCAGCAACTTAGCCCAGGGGGTCGGCGCTGGCACTGAAGCTTTCTTT.

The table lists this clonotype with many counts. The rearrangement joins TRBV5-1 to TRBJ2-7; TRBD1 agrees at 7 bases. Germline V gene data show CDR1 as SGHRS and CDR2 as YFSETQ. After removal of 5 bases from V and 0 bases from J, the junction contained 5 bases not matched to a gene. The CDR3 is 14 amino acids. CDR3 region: CASRRDSSSYEQYF. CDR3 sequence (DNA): TGCGCCAGCAGGAGGGACAGCAGCTCCTACGAGCAGTACTTC.

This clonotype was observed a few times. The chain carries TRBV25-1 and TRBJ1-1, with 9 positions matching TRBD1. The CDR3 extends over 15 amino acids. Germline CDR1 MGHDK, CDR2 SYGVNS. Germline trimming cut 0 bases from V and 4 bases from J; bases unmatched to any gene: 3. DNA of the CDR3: TGTGCCAGCAGTGAATATTACAGGGGGCTCACTGAAGCTTTCTTT. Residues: CASSEYYRGLTEAFF.

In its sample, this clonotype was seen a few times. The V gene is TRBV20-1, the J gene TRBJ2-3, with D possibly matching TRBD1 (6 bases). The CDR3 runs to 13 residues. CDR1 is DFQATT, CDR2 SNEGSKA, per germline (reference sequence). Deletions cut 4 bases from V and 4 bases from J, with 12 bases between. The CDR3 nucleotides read TGCAGTGCTACCTATGGGGGCCCAGATACGCAGTATTTT. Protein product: CSATYGGPDTQYF.

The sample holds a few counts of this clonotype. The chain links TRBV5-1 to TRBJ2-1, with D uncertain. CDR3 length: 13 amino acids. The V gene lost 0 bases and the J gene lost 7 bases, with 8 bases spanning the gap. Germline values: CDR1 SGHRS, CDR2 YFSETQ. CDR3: CASSLDSWNEQFF. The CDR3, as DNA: TGCGCCAGCAGCTTGGACAGTTGGAATGAGCAGTTCTTC.

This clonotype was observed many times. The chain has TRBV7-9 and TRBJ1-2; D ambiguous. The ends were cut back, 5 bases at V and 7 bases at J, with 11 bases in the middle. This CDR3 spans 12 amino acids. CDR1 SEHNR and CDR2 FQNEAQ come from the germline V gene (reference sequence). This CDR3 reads CASSPSVSGYTF. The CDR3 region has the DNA TGTGCCAGCAGCCCCAGCGTTTCTGGCTACACCTTC.

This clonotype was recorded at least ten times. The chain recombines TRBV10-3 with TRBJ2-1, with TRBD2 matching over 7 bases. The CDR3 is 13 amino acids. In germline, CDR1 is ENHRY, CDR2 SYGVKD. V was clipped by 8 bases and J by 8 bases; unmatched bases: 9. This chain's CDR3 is CAIQEGGWDEQFF. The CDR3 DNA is TGTGCCATCCAAGAGGGAGGGTGGGATGAGCAGTTCTTC.

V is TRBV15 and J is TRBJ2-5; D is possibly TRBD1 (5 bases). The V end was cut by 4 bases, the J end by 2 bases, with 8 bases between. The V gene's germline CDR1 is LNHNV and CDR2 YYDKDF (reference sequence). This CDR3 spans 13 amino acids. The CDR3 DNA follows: TGTGCCACCAGCAAAGGGGTTCAAGAGACCCAGTACTTC. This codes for CATSKGVQETQYF.

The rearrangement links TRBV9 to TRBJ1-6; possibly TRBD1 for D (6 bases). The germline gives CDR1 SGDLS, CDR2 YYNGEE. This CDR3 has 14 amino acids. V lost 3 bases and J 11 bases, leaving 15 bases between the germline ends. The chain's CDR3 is CASSATGLTTPLHF. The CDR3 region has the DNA TGTGCCAGCAGCGCGACAGGCCTGACTACACCCCTCCACTTT.

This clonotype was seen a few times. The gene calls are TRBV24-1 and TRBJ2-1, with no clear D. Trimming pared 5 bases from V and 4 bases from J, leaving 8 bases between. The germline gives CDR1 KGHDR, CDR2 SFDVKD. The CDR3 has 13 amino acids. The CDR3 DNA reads TGTGCCACCAGTGCTCTAGGGTACAATGAGCAGTTCTTC. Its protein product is CATSALGYNEQFF.

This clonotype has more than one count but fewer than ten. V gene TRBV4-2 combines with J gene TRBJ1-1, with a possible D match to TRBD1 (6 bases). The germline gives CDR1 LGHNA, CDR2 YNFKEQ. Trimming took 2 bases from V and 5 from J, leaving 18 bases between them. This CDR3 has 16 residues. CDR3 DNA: TGTGCCAGCAGCCAAACTCATGACAGGAGGGGAACTGAAGCTTTCTTT. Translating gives CASSQTHDRRGTEAFF.

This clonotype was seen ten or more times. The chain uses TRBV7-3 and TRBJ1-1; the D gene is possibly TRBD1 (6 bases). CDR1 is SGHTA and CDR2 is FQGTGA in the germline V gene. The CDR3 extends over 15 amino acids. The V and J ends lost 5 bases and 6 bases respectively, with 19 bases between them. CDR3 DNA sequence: TGTGCCAGCAGCCCCACAGGGTCGGGAAACGCTGAAGCTTTCTTT. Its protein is CASSPTGSGNAEAFF. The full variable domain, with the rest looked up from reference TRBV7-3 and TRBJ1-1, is GAGVSQTPSNKVTEKGKYVELRCDPISGHTALYWYRQSLGQGPEFLIYFQGTGAADDSGLPNDRFFAVRPEGSVSTLKIQRTERGDSAVYLCASSPTGSGNAEAFFGQGTRLTVV.

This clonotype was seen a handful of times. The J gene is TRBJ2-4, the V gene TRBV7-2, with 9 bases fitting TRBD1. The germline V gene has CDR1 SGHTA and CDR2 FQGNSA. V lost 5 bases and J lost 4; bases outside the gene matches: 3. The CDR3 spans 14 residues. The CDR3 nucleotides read TGTGCCAGCAGCCTTGGGACAGGGAAAAACATTCAGTACTTC. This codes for CASSLGTGKNIQYF.

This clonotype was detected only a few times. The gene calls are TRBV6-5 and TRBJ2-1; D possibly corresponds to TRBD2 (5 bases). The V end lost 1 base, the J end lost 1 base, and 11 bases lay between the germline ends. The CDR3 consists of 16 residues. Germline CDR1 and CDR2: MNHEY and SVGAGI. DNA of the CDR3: TGTGCCAGCAGTTACTTGGCGGGTCCATCCTACAATGAGCAGTTCTTC. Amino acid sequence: CASSYLAGPSYNEQFF.

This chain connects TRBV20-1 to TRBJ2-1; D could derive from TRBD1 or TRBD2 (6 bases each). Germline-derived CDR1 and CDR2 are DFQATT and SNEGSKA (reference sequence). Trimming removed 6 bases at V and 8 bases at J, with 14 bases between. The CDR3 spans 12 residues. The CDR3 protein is CSASYGGDEQFF. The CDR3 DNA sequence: TGCAGTGCCTCCTACGGGGGCGATGAGCAGTTCTTC.

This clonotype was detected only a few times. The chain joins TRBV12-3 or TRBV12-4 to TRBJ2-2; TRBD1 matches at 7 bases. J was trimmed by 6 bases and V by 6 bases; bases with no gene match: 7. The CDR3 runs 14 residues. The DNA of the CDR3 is TGTGCCAGCAGAACTAAAGGGACAGCCGGGGAGCTGTTTTTT. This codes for CASRTKGTAGELFF.

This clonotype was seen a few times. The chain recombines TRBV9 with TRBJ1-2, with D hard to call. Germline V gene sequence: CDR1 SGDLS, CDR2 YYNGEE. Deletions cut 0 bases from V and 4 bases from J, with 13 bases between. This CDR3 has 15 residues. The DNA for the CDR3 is TGTGCCAGCAGCGTAGCCCAGGTCCCAGTCTATGGCTACACCTTC. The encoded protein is CASSVAQVPVYGYTF.

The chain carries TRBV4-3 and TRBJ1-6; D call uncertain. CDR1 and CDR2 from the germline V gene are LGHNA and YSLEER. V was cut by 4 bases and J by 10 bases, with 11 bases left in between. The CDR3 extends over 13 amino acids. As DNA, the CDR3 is TGCGCCAGCAGCCTCCGCGCTACATCACCCCTCCACTTT. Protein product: CASSLRATSPLHF.